The 20 T cell receptor beta chains listed next were all sequenced from one sample in a study of control samples from healthy donors and cancer patients. TCRdb keeps only in-frame clones here, not all; method: immunoSEQ multiplex PCR. The table includes approximately 100,000 clones, about 89% detected once. The sample was blood. The receptors derive from a man aged 30 to 39 in good health.

The chain couples TRBV5-1 to TRBJ1-2; 8 positions agree with TRBD1. V trimming: 0 bases; J trimming: 4 bases; junction bases outside the gene matches: 2. In germline, CDR1 is SGHRS, CDR2 YFSETQ. This CDR3 is built from 14 residues. CDR3 sequence: CASSLDRGSYGYTF. The CDR3 DNA reads TGCGCCAGCAGCTTGGACAGGGGGTCCTATGGCTACACCTTC. The entire variable domain, with the rest obtained from reference TRBV5-1 and TRBJ1-2, is as follows: KAGVTQTPRYLIKTRGQQVTLSCSPISGHRSVSWYQQTPGQGLQFLFEYFSETQRNKGNFPGRFSGRQFSNSRSEMNVSTLELGDSALYLCASSLDRGSYGYTFGSGTRLTVV.

The chain joins TRBV29-1 to TRBJ2-1; 8 bases are a match to TRBD2. The CDR3 loop spans 13 amino acids. Trimming at V came to 6 bases and at J to 6 bases, leaving 7 bases not matched to a gene. In germline, CDR1 is SQVTM, CDR2 ANQGSEA. The CDR3: CSVVGLAGNEQFF. The CDR3, as DNA: TGCAGCGTAGTGGGGCTAGCGGGCAATGAGCAGTTCTTC.

This sequence joins TRBV6-5 and TRBJ1-5; 8 bases are shared with TRBD1. Trimming at V came to 7 bases and at J to 4 bases, leaving 9 bases not matched to a gene. The V gene's germline CDR1 is MNHEY and CDR2 SVGAGI. The CDR3 is 15 amino acids. CDR3 protein: CASKREDRENQPQHF. The CDR3, as DNA: TGTGCCAGCAAAAGGGAGGACAGGGAAAATCAGCCCCAGCATTTT.

The chain couples TRBV19 to TRBJ1-1; TRBD1 matches at 8 bases. Trimming at V came to 5 bases and at J to 7 bases, leaving 3 bases not matched to a gene. CDR3 length: 12 residues. The germline V gene encodes CDR1 LNHDA and CDR2 SQIVND (reference sequence). CDR3 residues: CASSDRGNEAFF. As DNA, the CDR3 is TGTGCCAGTAGTGACAGGGGCAATGAAGCTTTCTTT.

The V call is TRBV5-1, the J call TRBJ1-2, with no clear D. V lost 1 base and J lost 1, with 8 bases in between. Germline V gene data show CDR1 as SGHRS and CDR2 as YFSETQ. The CDR3 length is 14 residues. CDR3 sequence: CASSLSGDNYGYTF. The CDR3 DNA reads TGCGCCAGCAGCTTGAGCGGGGATAACTATGGCTACACCTTC.

As concerns this clone: This sample also contains other DNA sequences that code for the same CDR3. The V gene is TRBV6-4, the J gene TRBJ2-1; D ambiguous. V was shortened by 6 bases and J by 1 base, with 13 bases between the two germline ends. The CDR3 is made up of 15 amino acids. Germline assignment: CDR1 MRHNA and CDR2 SNTAGT. CDR3 DNA sequence: TGTGCCAGCAGCGCCTTGGCCGGTTCCTACAATGAGCAGTTCTTC. The encoded protein is CASSALAGSYNEQFF.

The V call is TRBV12-5, the J call TRBJ2-1; D possibly corresponds to TRBD2 (6 bases). The germline V and J ends were trimmed by 6 bases and 9 bases, with 9 bases remaining between them. This CDR3 contains 11 residues. Germline loops: CDR1 LGHNT, CDR2 FRNRAP. The CDR3 here is CASGGGVEQFF. The CDR3, as DNA: TGTGCTAGTGGGGGGGGAGTTGAGCAGTTCTTC.

The gene calls are TRBV3-1 (or the pseudogene TRBV3-2) and TRBJ2-2; perhaps D is TRBD1 or TRBD2 (5 bases each). The CDR3 consists of 14 residues. Trimming shortened V by 4 bases and J by 5 bases, and 11 bases separated the two germline ends. Germline CDR1 reads LGHDT; CDR2 reads YNNKEL (reference sequence). Here the CDR3 DNA reads TGTGCCAGCAGCCCCGGGGCCCGGACCGGGGAGCTGTTTTTT. Amino acids: CASSPGARTGELFF.

The chain is built from TRBV19 and TRBJ1-2, with D tentatively TRBD1 (6 bases). The CDR3 spans 14 residues. V was shortened by 4 bases and J by 3 bases, with 12 bases between the two germline ends. Looked up from germline, CDR1 is LNHDA and CDR2 is SQIVND (reference sequence). The CDR3 loop reads CASSTGVGDYGYTF. In DNA, the CDR3 is TGTGCCAGTAGTACAGGGGTCGGGGACTATGGCTACACCTTC. Looking up the rest from reference TRBV19 and TRBJ1-2 gives the full variable domain: DGGITQSPKYLFRKEGQNVTLSCEQNLNHDAMYWYRQDPGQGLRLIYYSQIVNDFQKGDIAEGYSVSREKKESFPLTVTSAQKNPTAFYLCASSTGVGDYGYTFGSGTRLTVV.

The chain employs TRBV7-9 and TRBJ2-5, with TRBD2 as a possible D gene (6 bases). With 1 base removed from V and 1 base from J, the gap between germline ends came to 10 bases. Germline V gene lookup returns CDR1 SEHNR and CDR2 FQNEAQ (reference sequence). The CDR3 sequence is 15 residues long. CDR3 sequence: CASSLDLAIQETQYF. As DNA, the CDR3 is TGTGCCAGCAGCTTAGATCTAGCGATCCAAGAGACCCAGTACTTC.

The V and J genes are TRBV5-5 and TRBJ1-5; the match to TRBD1 covers 8 bases. V was pared by 6 bases and J by 1 base, with 6 bases of the junction left unmatched. Germline loops: CDR1 SGHKS, CDR2 YYEKEE (reference sequence). This CDR3 is 15 amino acids long. The CDR3 is CASKTGAGSNQPQHF. The CDR3 coding sequence is TGTGCCAGCAAGACAGGGGCCGGGAGCAATCAGCCCCAGCATTTT.

V usage is TRBV30 and J usage is TRBJ2-5; D is possibly TRBD1 or TRBD2 (6 bases each). Germline CDR1 and CDR2: GTSNPN and SVGIG (reference sequence). Trimming shortened V by 3 bases and J by 2 bases, and 13 bases separated the two germline ends. The CDR3 sequence is 14 residues long. This CDR3 reads CAWRRGVDQETQYF. The CDR3 nucleotides read TGTGCCTGGAGGAGGGGGGTGGATCAAGAGACCCAGTACTTC. Variable domain in full (rest from reference TRBV30 and TRBJ2-5): SQTIHQWPATLVQPVGSPLSLECTVEGTSNPNLYWYRQAAGRGLQLLFYSVGIGQISSEVPQNLSASRPQDRQFILSSKKLLLSDSGFYLCAWRRGVDQETQYFGPGTRLLVL.

This chain joins TRBV7-2 and TRBJ2-1; D is unresolved. The V end was cut by 5 bases, the J end by 4 bases, with 18 bases between. Germline values: CDR1 SGHTA, CDR2 FQGNSA. The CDR3 is made up of 16 amino acids. CDR3 nucleotides: TGTGCCAGCAGCCTCCGTGGAGTGCTTTCATACAATGAGCAGTTCTTC. Encoded protein: CASSLRGVLSYNEQFF.

The chain recombines TRBV5-4 with TRBJ1-2; no definite D call. The germline CDR1 and CDR2 sequences are SGHNT and YYREEE (reference sequence). This CDR3 is 15 amino acids long. With 0 bases removed from V and 4 bases from J, the gap between germline ends came to 13 bases. The CDR3 reads CASSLAGSPGYGYTF. The CDR3 nucleotides read TGTGCCAGCAGCTTGGCCGGGTCCCCGGGCTATGGCTACACCTTC. Full variable domain (missing parts from reference TRBV5-4 and TRBJ1-2): ETGVTQSPTHLIKTRGQQVTLRCSSQSGHNTVSWYQQALGQGPQFIFQYYREEENGRGNFPPRFSGLQFPNYSSELNVNALELDDSALYLCASSLAGSPGYGYTFGSGTRLTVV.

J is TRBJ2-7 and V is TRBV28; 8 bases agree with TRBD2. Losses at the gene ends were 6 bases for V and 3 bases for J; bases not matched to a gene: 10. Germline-derived CDR1 and CDR2 are MDHEN and SYDVKM. The CDR3 has 15 residues. CDR3 amino acids: CASRRTGTSGYEQYF. Written as DNA, the CDR3 is TGTGCCAGCAGGAGAACAGGGACTAGTGGCTACGAGCAGTACTTC.

V and J are TRBV7-6 and TRBJ2-5, with D possibly matching TRBD2 (7 bases). V was shortened by 1 base and J by 4 bases, with 10 bases between the two germline ends. This CDR3 has 14 residues. Germline V gene lookup returns CDR1 SGHVS and CDR2 FNYEAQ. CDR3 coding DNA: TGTGCCAGCAGCTTAGTTGGGGGGGCAGAGACCCAGTACTTC. Encoded protein: CASSLVGGAETQYF.

This chain connects TRBV3-1 (or the pseudogene TRBV3-2) to TRBJ1-2; D not resolved. The germline CDR1 and CDR2 sequences are LGHDT and YNNKEL (reference sequence). The CDR3 has 15 residues. V lost 1 base and J 5 bases, leaving 14 bases between the germline ends. The CDR3 sequence: CASSQGVAVSYGYTF. The CDR3 region has the DNA TGTGCCAGCAGCCAAGGAGTGGCGGTCAGTTATGGCTACACCTTC.

This clone was observed a single time. V is TRBV7-3 and J is TRBJ1-4, with 9 bases that match TRBD1. The CDR3 is 15 residues long. Looked up from germline, CDR1 is SGHTA and CDR2 is FQGTGA. Germline trimming cut 5 bases from V and 7 bases from J; bases unmatched to any gene: 8. The CDR3 loop reads CASSPGQGRTEKLFF. In DNA, the CDR3 is TGTGCCAGCAGCCCAGGACAGGGGCGGACTGAAAAACTGTTTTTT.

The chain combines TRBV6-5 with TRBJ2-5, with D possibly being TRBD1 or TRBD2 (6 bases each). CDR1 and CDR2 from the germline V gene are MNHEY and SVGAGI. The CDR3 contains 16 residues. Trimming removed 4 bases at V and 9 bases at J, with 24 bases between. The DNA of the CDR3 is TGTGCCAGCAGTTCGTCGCTTAGCGGAGCGAGGGGGTCCCAGTACTTC. Translated: CASSSSLSGARGSQYF.

The J gene is TRBJ1-2, the V gene TRBV2, with no clear D. CDR3 length: 11 amino acids. Germline values: CDR1 SNHLY, CDR2 FYNNEI. The V and J ends lost 1 base and 5 bases respectively, with 2 bases between them. CDR3: CASSEEYGYTF. Here the CDR3 DNA reads TGTGCCAGCAGTGAAGAATATGGCTACACCTTC.